This TCR beta chain was identified in a study of cytomegalovirus exposure and HLA in healthy donors. Broader study findings: Some TCR beta chains (more than 150 of them) were listed as cytomegalovirus-associated. Generally TCR sequences proved uncommon, though certain public TCRs appeared in numerous donors. Both high specificity and high sensitivity reportedly marked the classifier's diagnosis of cytomegalovirus status.

The length of the CDR3 is 16 residues. V dropped 3 bases and J dropped 4; count of bases not matched to a gene: 12. CDR1 is SGHTS, CDR2 YDEGEE, per germline. Profiled with immunoSEQ multiplex PCR; TCRdb holds only in-frame clones, not every one. The table includes about 64,000 clones, around 89% detected once. About this clone itself: The antigen remains unidentified.

The J gene is TRBJ2-7, the V gene TRBV5-8; 8 bases line up with TRBD1. This TCR derives from a young woman in good health and CMV-seronegative. The sample consisted of PBMCs. This CDR3 is CASSSEQGEILYEQYF. The DNA for the CDR3 is TGTGCCAGCAGCTCAGAACAGGGGGAAATCCTTTACGAGCAGTACTTC.